These 11 T cell receptor beta chains were all obtained from the same sample, sequenced in a study of T cell responses to AZD1222 COVID-19 vaccine. Libraries were prepared by immunoSEQ multiplex PCR; TCRdb keeps only in-frame clonotypes and omits some of them. The repertoire holds about 84,000 clones, with 87% as singletons. Here the sequenced sample was peripheral blood, taken on day 0 of AZD1222 vaccination. These receptors were taken from an adult in good health.

CDR3 sequence (DNA): TGTGCCAGCAGCTTGAGTACGGGGGAGGGTGAGCAGTACTTC. It yields the protein CASSLSTGEGEQYF. The chain joins TRBV5-6 to TRBJ2-7; TRBD2 matches 7 bases. The J segment lost 7 bases and the V segment lost 1 base, leaving 8 bases of the junction unmatched. This CDR3 is built from 14 residues. Germline V gives CDR1 SGHDT, CDR2 YYEEEE.

The CDR3 DNA sequence: TGTGCCAGCAGTTTATCGGCAGATACGCAGTATTTT. It translates to CASSLSADTQYF. V usage is TRBV27 and J usage is TRBJ2-3; D remains ambiguous. The V end was cut by 0 bases, the J end by 4 bases, with 2 bases between. Per germline, CDR1 MNHEY and CDR2 SMNVEV (reference sequence). The CDR3 length is 12 residues.

This chain uses TRBV19 with TRBJ2-3, with TRBD2 matching 10 bases. V was clipped by 6 bases and J by 2 bases; unmatched bases: 5. CDR3 length: 15 amino acids. Germline-derived CDR1 and CDR2 are LNHDA and SQIVND (reference sequence). The CDR3 reads CASSYSGGTTDTQYF. The CDR3 coding sequence is TGTGCCAGTAGCTATAGCGGGGGGACCACAGATACGCAGTATTTT.

This clone was seen just once. The rearrangement uses TRBV21-1 and TRBJ1-6; whether TRBD1, the table's D call, matches the DNA was not checked. TRBV21-1 is marked as a pseudogene. The CDR3 length is 16 residues. DNA of the CDR3: TGTGCCAGCAGCAAAGCGCTGGGACAGAGTAATTCACCCCTCCACTTT. Translating it yields CASSKALGQSNSPLHF.

This sequence joins TRBV5-8 and TRBJ2-1; the match to TRBD2 covers 9 bases. With 4 bases clipped from V and 7 bases from J, the junction kept 12 bases outside the gene matches. CDR3 length: 16 residues. Germline V gives CDR1 SGHTS, CDR2 YDEGEE. CDR3 region: CASSPRRAGGRNEQFF. CDR3 nucleotides: TGTGCCAGCAGCCCGAGGCGAGCGGGAGGTAGGAATGAGCAGTTCTTC.

The gene calls are TRBV29-1 and TRBJ1-4, with D possibly matching TRBD1 (5 bases). Germline V gives CDR1 SQVTM, CDR2 ANQGSEA. CDR3 length: 14 amino acids. Between the trimmed V and J ends, which lost 0 bases and 10 bases, there was a span of 15 bases. The CDR3 coding sequence is TGCAGCGTTGAAGAGGCAGGTCGGGGCGGAAAACTGTTTTTT. Amino acid sequence: CSVEEAGRGGKLFF.

The chain uses TRBV7-2 and TRBJ1-1; D gene ambiguous. The V end lost 3 bases, the J end lost 1 base, and 12 bases lay between the germline ends. CDR3 length: 15 amino acids. Germline CDR1 is SGHTA and CDR2 is FQGNSA. The CDR3 sequence is CASSFLFGGNTEAFF. The DNA of the CDR3 is TGTGCCAGCAGCTTTCTTTTTGGAGGGAACACTGAAGCTTTCTTT. Looking up the rest from reference TRBV7-2 and TRBJ1-1 gives the full variable domain: GAGVSQSPSNKVTEKGKDVELRCDPISGHTALYWYRQSLGQGLEFLIYFQGNSAPDKSGLPSDRFSAERTGGSVSTLTIQRTQQEDSAVYLCASSFLFGGNTEAFFGQGTRLTVV.

The chain couples TRBV3-1 (or the pseudogene TRBV3-2) to TRBJ1-1; no clear D gene. This CDR3 comprises 14 residues. CDR1 LGHDT and CDR2 YNNKEL come from the germline V gene (reference sequence). The V end lost 0 bases, the J end lost 4 bases, and 9 bases lay between the germline ends. The CDR3 region has the DNA TGTGCCAGCAGCCAAGATACCCCTCGCACTGAAGCTTTCTTT. It translates to CASSQDTPRTEAFF.

The chain is built from TRBV29-1 and TRBJ2-2, with TRBD2 identical over 14 bases. The germline V gene has CDR1 SQVTM and CDR2 ANQGSEA. The CDR3 length is 19 residues. The V segment lost 4 bases and the J segment 1 base; nucleotides outside the gene matches: 11. CDR3 sequence reads: CSVGGLRGLAGVNTGELFF. For the CDR3, the DNA is TGCAGCGTTGGGGGTTTAAGGGGACTAGCGGGGGTGAACACCGGGGAGCTGTTTTTT.

V usage is TRBV3-1 (or the pseudogene TRBV3-2) and J usage is TRBJ2-1; 7 positions agree with TRBD2. The CDR3 has 16 residues. V lost 4 bases to trimming and J lost 9 bases; unmatched junction nucleotides: 15. The germline V gene encodes CDR1 LGHDT and CDR2 YNNKEL (reference sequence). In DNA form, the CDR3 reads TGTGCCAGCAGCCCGACCGGGACTACATTATCTTCTGAGCAGTTCTTC. Translation gives CASSPTGTTLSSEQFF.

This clone occurred once. This chain uses TRBV7-6 with TRBJ1-5; D is ambiguous. Per the germline V gene, CDR1 is SGHVS and CDR2 is FNYEAQ. This CDR3 spans 13 amino acids. V was shortened by 5 bases and J by 5 bases, with 10 bases between the two germline ends. The CDR3 reads CASSPRVDQPQHF. CDR3 DNA sequence: TGTGCCAGCAGCCCTCGGGTGGATCAGCCCCAGCATTTT.